This T cell receptor (beta chain) appears in the sequencing data of a study of blood T cell repertoires in COVID-19. Study overall: Spain, Italy and the United States supplied samples that represented acute and convalescent COVID-19. PBMCs, B-cell-depleted T cells, or T cells were the source of the cDNA or gDNA that made up the material.

The V and J ends lost 8 bases and 4 bases, in that order; junction bases with no gene match: 4. CDR1 SQVTM and CDR2 ANQGSEA come from the germline V gene. The CDR3 consists of 11 residues. This table comes from immunoSEQ multiplex PCR, and its TCRdb copy is limited to in-frame clones, with some not included. The profile covers tens of thousands of clones, with approximately 87% appearing a single time and approximately 3.8% taken by the ten largest. Patients of the Seattle cohort, enrolled during active infection, were followed longitudinally. The chain joins TRBV29-1 to TRBJ2-5; 7 nucleotides match TRBD2. This sequence was found in a man in his forties with COVID-19, enrolled during active disease. The sample consisted of peripheral blood. Here the CDR3 DNA reads TGCAGCCCCTTAGCGGGAGAGACCCAGTACTTC. Amino acid sequence: CSPLAGETQYF.